This record looks at one TCR beta chain sequence and its context. No antigen is known for it. At one of its ends the junction is not consistent with the germline gene, which may arise from a read error. The same CDR3 is also encoded by other DNA sequences in this sample. Collaborating institutions collected whole blood in K2EDTA tubes following their own protocols. For TCRbeta analysis, collaborator samples were shipped as frozen whole blood, as isolated PBMCs, or as DNA extracted from either sample type. The CDR3, cysteine through phenylalanine, is 15 amino acids long. The kept DNA is CDR3 alone, 45 bases in frame from the first base. In the germline V gene, CDR1 corresponds to SNHLY and CDR2 to FYNNEI. The data are from a study of blood T cell repertoires in COVID-19 (dated by TCRdb to 2020 to 2022). Study-level background: Samples covering the acute and convalescent phases of COVID-19 were provided by collaborators in the United States, Italy and Spain. The material from the prospective study consisted of cDNA or gDNA derived from T cells, B-cell-depleted T cells, or PBMCs. Subjects who had been exposed to COVID-19, were actively infected with it, or had recovered from it provided the deeply sampled blood TCRbeta repertoires that made up the dataset. A freely available public database, intended as a resource for researchers studying the immune response to SARS-CoV-2, is where the repertoires were released. Samples came from the ongoing ImmuneRACE study (first 160 participants) plus 1,254 subjects from 6 global collaborators. Nearly every sample came with metadata listing a de-identified subject ID, COVID-19 status, age in years and sex. HLA class I and class II types, where available, came from metadata supplied by the sample provider rather than from assay-based typing. Study-level results and caveats: Clinical and demographic metadata were provided uncurated, with the amount varying by source and participant.

TCRbeta CDR3 regions were amplified from genomic DNA using the immunoSEQ Assay, a bias-controlled multiplex PCR. Turning to the authors' computational methods: Nucleated cell counts per sample were estimated from amplification of reference gene primers within the assay. To quantify the absolute abundance of each unique TCRbeta CDR3 rearrangement, sequence reads were collapsed and filtered. For each sample, productive Simpson clonality was calculated as the square root of Simpson's diversity index across productive rearrangements. TCRdb mirrors the immuneACCESS table, restricted to in-frame sequences. Some clones are absent from its copies; in checked studies, under half trace to an unresolved V gene, and the reason for the others is unknown. For V, J and clone size, that table is used; D and trimming come from the DNA. The sample table records roughly 120,000 clones; 70% to 85% of these occur just once. The ten largest clones take up about 0.85% of the sample.

Sequenced sample: peripheral blood. The chain employs TRBV2 and TRBJ1-3; D gene: possibly TRBD1, on 5 matching bases. The clonotype originates from a human donor with acute or convalescent COVID-19. The donor label of this sample is uncertain. The DNA sequence is given as TGTGCCAGCAACCCTCAGGGCAACTCTGGAAATACCATATATTTT. This is translated as CASNPQGNSGNTIYF.